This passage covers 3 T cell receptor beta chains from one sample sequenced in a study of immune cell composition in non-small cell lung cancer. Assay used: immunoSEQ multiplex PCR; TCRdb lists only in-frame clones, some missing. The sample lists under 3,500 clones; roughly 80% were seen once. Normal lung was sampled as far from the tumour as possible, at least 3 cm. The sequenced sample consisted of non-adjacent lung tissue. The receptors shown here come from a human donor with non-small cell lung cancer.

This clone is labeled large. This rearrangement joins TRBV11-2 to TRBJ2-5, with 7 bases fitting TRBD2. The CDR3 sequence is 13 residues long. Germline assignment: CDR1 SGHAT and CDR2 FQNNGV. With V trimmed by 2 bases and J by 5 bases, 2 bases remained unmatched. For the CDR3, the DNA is TGTGCCAGCAGCTTATGGGGGGGGGAGACCCAGTACTTC. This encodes CASSLWGGETQYF.

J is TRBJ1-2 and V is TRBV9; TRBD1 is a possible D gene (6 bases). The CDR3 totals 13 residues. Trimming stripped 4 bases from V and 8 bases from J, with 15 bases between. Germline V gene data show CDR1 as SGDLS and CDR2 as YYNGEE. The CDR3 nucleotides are TGTGCCAGCAGCCCTGGCGGACAGCGAGGCTACACCTTC. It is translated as CASSPGGQRGYTF.

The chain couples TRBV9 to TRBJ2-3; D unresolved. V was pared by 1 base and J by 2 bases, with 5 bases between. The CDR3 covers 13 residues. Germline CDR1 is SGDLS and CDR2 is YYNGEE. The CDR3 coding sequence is TGTGCCAGCAGCGTATACTTCACAGATACGCAGTATTTT. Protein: CASSVYFTDTQYF.